Shown below are 8 T cell receptor beta chains from a single sample sequenced in a study of tumor-infiltrating lymphocytes in localized non-small cell lung cancer. Clones were sequenced by immunoSEQ multiplex PCR, and TCRdb holds only the in-frame ones, with some missing. The data show approximately 12,000 clones, with roughly 67% seen just once and around 7.3% held by the top ten. The sequenced sample consisted of lung tumor tissue. Every receptor here comes from a human donor with non-small cell lung cancer.

The rearrangement uses TRBV7-9 and TRBJ2-1, with D maybe TRBD1 (5 bases). The CDR3 has 16 amino acids. CDR1 and CDR2 (germline): SEHNR, FQNEAQ (reference sequence). The V end was cut by 4 bases, the J end by 0 bases, with 13 bases between. The CDR3 is CASSSGRTSSYNEQFF. The DNA for the CDR3 is TGTGCCAGCAGCTCAGGACGGACATCCTCCTACAATGAGCAGTTCTTC.

The chain recombines TRBV7-2 with TRBJ2-3, with D perhaps TRBD1 or TRBD2 (6 bases each). The CDR3 length is 15 residues. Germline V gene sequence: CDR1 SGHTA, CDR2 FQGNSA. V dropped 6 bases and J dropped 1 base, with 14 bases sitting between them. The CDR3 spells CASRRPGAGTDTQYF. The CDR3 nucleotides are TGTGCCAGCAGGAGGCCGGGGGCCGGCACAGATACGCAGTATTTT.

This clone appeared a few times. The chain links TRBV30 to TRBJ2-2, with D possibly TRBD2 on 5 matching bases. Germline V gene sequence: CDR1 GTSNPN, CDR2 SVGIG (reference sequence). V gave up 3 bases and J gave up 7 bases, with 12 bases separating them. This CDR3 is built from 13 residues. The DNA for the CDR3 is TGTGCCTGGAGCCGGGCGAGCGGCGGGGAGCTGTTTTTT. Its protein product is CAWSRASGGELFF.

As regards this clone: A read error may produce the germline difference seen at one junction end. V usage is TRBV29-1 and J usage is TRBJ2-5; 7 bases map to TRBD2. The germline V gene encodes CDR1 SQVTM and CDR2 ANQGSEA. The CDR3 has 14 residues. In DNA, the CDR3 is TGCAGCGTTGAGCCCAGGACTAGTCAAGGGACCCAGTACTTC. It specifies CSVEPRTSQGTQYF. The whole variable domain, remainder taken from reference TRBV29-1 and TRBJ2-5, is SAVISQKPSRDICQRGTSLTIQCQVDSQVTMMFWYRQQPGQSLTLIATANQGSEATYESGFVIDKFPISRPNLTFSTLTVSNMSPEDSSIYLCSVEPRTSQGTQYFGPGTRLLVL.

The CDR3 here is CASSDRQGDYGYTF. Here the CDR3 DNA reads TGCGCCAGCAGTGATAGACAGGGTGACTATGGCTACACCTTC. V is TRBV10-2 and J is TRBJ1-2; 7 nucleotides line up with TRBD1. The V segment lost 3 bases and the J segment 3 bases; nucleotides outside the gene matches: 4. CDR1 WSHSY and CDR2 SAAADI come from the germline V gene. The CDR3 loop spans 14 amino acids.

In its sample, this clone was seen a few times. This rearrangement joins TRBV9 to TRBJ2-7; 7 bases are shared with TRBD2. After removal of 3 bases from V and 7 bases from J, the junction contained 10 bases not matched to a gene. The CDR3 is 14 residues long. Germline CDR1 is SGDLS and CDR2 is YYNGEE. DNA of the CDR3: TGTGCCAGCAGCGCCCGGTCAGCGGGATGGGAGCAGTACTTC. Translation: CASSARSAGWEQYF.

The chain uses TRBV28 and TRBJ1-5; D unclear. Germline CDR1 and CDR2: MDHEN and SYDVKM. The CDR3 runs to 13 residues. The V gene lost 3 bases and the J gene lost 5 bases, with 8 bases spanning the gap. As DNA, the CDR3 is TGTGCCAGCAGTTTTCGCGGGGATCAGCCCCAGCATTTT. This gives the protein CASSFRGDQPQHF.

The chain links TRBV13 to TRBJ2-5; D is unclear. Germline V CDR1 and CDR2: PRHDT, FYEKMQ (reference sequence). This CDR3 contains 14 residues. V lost 5 bases, J lost 5 bases, and 15 bases lay in between. CDR3 loop: CASSPFYSQETQYF. CDR3 DNA: TGTGCCAGCAGCCCCTTCTACAGCCAGGAGACCCAGTACTTC.